The present T cell receptor beta chain was sequenced within a study of T-cell reconstitution after alpha-beta-depleted transplantation in children. The TCRbeta library was prepared with unique molecular identifiers. TCRdb re-called the PCR reads through MiXCR, storing one row per CDR3 protein. The sample holds nearly 400,000 distinct CDR3 sequences, about a fifth seen once. This clonotype was observed at least ten times. Sequences were derived from PBMCs from the stem cell graft donor, sampled from the stem cell graft. The sequence came from a human donor who donated a stem cell graft to a child with acute myeloid leukemia.

The chain's CDR3 is CASSLERGQPQHF. DNA for the CDR3: TGTGCCAGCAGTTTAGAAAGGGGACAGCCCCAGCATTTT. V usage is TRBV12-3 or TRBV12-4 and J usage is TRBJ1-5, with D possibly being TRBD1 (5 bases). Trimming removed 1 base at V and 7 bases at J, with 8 bases between. The CDR3 is made up of 13 amino acids.